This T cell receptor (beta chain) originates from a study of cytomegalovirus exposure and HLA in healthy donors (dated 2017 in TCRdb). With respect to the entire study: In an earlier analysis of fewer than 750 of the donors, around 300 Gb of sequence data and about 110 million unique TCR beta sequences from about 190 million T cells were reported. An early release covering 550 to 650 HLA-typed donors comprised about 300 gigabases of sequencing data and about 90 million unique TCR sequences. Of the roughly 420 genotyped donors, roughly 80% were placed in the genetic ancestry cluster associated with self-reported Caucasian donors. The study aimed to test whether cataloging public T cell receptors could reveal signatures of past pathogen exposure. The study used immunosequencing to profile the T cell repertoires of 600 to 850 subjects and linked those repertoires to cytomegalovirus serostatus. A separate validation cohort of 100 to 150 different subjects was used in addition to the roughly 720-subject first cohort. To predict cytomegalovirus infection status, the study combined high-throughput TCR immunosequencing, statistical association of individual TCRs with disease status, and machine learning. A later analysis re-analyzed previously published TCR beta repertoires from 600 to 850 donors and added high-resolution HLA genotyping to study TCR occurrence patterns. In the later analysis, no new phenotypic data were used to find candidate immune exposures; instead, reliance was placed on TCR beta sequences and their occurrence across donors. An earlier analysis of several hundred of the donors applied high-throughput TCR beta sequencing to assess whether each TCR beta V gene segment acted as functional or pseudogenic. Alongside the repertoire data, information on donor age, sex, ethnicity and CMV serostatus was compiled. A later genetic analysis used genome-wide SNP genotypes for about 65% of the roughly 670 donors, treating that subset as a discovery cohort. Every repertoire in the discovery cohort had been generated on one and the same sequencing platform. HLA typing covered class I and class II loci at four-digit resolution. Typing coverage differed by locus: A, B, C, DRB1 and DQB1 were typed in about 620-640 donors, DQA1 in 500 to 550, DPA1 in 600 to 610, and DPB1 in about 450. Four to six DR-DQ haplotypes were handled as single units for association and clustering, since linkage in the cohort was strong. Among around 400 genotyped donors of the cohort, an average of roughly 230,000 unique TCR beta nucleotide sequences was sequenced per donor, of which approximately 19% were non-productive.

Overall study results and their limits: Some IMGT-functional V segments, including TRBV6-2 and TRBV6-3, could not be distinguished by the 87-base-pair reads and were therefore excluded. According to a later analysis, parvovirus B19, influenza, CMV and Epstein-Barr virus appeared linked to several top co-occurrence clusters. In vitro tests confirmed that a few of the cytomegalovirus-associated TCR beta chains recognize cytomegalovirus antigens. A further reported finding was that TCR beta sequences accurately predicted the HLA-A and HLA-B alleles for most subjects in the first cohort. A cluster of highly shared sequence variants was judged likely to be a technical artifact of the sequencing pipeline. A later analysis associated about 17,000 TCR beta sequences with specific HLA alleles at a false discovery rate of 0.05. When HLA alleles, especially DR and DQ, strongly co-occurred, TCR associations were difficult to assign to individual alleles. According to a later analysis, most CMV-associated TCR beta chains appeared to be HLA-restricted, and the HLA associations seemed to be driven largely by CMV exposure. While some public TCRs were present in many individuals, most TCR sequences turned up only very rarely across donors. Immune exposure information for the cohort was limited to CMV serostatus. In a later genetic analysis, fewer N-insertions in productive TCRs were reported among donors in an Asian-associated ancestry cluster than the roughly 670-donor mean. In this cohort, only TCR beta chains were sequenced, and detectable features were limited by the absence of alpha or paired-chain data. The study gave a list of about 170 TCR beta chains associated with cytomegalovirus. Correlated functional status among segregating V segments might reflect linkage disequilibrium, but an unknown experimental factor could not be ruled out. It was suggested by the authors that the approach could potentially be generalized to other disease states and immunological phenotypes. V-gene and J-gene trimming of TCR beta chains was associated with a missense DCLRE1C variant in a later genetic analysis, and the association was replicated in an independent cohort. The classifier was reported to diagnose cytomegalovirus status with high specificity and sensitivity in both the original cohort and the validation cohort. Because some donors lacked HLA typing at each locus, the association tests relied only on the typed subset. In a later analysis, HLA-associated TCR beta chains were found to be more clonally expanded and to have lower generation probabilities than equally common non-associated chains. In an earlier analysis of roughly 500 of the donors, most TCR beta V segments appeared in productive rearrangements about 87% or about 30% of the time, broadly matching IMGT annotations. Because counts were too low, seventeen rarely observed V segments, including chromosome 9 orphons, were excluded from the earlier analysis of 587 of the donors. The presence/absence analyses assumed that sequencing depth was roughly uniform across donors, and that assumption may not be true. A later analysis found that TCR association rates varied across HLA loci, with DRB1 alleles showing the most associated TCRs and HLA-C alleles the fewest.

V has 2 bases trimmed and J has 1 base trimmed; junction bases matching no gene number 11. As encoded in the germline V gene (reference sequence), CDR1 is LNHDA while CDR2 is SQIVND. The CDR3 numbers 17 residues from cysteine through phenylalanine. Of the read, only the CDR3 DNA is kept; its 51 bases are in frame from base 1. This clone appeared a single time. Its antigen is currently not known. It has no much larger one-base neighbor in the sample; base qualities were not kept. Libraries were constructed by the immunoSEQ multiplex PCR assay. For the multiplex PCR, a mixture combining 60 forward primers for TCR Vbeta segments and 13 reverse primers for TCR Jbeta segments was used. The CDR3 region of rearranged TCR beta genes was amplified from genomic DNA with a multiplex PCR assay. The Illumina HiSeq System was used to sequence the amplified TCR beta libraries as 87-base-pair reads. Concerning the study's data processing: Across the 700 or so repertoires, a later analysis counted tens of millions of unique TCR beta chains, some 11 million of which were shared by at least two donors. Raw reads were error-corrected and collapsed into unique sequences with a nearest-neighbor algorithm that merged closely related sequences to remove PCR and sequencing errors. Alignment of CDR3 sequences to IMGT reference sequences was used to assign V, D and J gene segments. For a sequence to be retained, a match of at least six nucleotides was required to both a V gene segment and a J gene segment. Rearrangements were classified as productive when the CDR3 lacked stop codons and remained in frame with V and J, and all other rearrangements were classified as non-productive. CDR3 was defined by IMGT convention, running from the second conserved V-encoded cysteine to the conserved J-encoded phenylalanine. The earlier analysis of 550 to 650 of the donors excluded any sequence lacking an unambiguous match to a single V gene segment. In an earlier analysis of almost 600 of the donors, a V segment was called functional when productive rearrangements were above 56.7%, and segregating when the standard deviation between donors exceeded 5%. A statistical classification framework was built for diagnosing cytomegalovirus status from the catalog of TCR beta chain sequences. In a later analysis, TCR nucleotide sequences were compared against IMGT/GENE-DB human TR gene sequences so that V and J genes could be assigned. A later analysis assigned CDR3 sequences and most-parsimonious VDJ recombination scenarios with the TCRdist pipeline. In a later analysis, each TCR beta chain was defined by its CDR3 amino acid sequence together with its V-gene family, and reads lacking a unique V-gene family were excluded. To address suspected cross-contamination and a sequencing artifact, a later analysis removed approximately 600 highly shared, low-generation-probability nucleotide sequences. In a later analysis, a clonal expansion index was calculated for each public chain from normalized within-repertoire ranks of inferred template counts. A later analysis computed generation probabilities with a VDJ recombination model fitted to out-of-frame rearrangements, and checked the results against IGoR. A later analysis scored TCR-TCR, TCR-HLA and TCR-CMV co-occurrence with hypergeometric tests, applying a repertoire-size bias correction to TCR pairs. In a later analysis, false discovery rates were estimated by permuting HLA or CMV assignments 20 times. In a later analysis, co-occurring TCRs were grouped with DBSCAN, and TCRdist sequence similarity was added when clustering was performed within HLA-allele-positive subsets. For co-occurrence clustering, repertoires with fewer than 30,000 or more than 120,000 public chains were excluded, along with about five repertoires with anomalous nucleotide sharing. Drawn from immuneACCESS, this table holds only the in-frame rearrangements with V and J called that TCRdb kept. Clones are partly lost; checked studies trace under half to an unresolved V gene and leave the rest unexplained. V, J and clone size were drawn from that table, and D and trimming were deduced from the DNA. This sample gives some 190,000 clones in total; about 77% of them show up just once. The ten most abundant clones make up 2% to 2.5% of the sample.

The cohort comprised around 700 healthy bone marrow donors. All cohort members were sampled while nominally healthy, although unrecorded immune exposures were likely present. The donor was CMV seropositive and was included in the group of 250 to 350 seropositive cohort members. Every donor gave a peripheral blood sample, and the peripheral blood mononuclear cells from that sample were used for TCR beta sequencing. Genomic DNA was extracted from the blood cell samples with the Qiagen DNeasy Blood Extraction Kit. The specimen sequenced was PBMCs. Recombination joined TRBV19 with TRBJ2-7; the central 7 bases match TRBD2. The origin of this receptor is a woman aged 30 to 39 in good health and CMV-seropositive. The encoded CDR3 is CASSISWGGIGSYEQYF. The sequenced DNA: TGTGCCAGTAGTATATCCTGGGGGGGGATCGGATCCTACGAGCAGTACTTC.